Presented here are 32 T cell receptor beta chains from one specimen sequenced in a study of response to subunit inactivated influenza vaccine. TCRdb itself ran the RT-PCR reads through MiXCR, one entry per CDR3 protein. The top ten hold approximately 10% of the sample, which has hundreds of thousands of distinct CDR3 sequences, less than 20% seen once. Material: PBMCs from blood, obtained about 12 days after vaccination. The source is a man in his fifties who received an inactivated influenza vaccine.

The CDR3 here is CASSQAGQGFYGYTF. The CDR3 nucleotides read TGCGCCAGCAGCCAAGCGGGACAGGGCTTCTATGGCTACACCTTC. The chain carries TRBV4-1 and TRBJ1-2, with 9 bases that match TRBD1. V was clipped by 1 base and J by 4 bases; unmatched bases: 4. CDR3 length: 15 amino acids. Germline-derived CDR1 and CDR2 are MGHRA and YSYEKL.

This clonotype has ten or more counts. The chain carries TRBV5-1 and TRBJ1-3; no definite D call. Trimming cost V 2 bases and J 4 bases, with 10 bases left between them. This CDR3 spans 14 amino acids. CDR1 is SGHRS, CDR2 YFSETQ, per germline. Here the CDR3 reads CASSFDGEGNTIYF. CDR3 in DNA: TGCGCCAGCAGCTTTGATGGAGAAGGAAACACCATATATTTT.

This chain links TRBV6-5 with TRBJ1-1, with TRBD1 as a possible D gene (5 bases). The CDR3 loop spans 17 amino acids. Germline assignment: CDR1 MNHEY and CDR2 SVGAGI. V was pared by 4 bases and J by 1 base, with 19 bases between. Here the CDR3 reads CASSSTPGGRANTEAFF. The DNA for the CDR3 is TGTGCCAGCAGTTCCACCCCCGGGGGACGGGCGAACACTGAAGCTTTCTTT.

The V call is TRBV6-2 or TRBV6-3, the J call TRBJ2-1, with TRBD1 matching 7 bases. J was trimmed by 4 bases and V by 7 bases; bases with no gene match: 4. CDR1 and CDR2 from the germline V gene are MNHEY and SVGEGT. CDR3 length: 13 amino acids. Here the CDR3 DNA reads TGTGCCAGCAATCAGGGGGTATACAATGAGCAGTTCTTC. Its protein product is CASNQGVYNEQFF.

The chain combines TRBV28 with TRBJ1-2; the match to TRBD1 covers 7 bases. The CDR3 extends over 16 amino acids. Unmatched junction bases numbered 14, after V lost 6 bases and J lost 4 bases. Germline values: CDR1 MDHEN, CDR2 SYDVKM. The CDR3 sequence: CASRPGPRTGLYGYTF. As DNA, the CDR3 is TGTGCCAGCAGGCCCGGCCCTCGGACAGGACTCTATGGCTACACCTTC.

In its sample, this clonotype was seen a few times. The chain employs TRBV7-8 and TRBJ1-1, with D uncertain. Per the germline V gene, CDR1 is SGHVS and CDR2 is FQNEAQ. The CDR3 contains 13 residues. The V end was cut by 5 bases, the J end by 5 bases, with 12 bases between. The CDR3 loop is CASSPSGSTEAFF. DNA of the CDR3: TGTGCCAGCAGCCCAAGTGGGAGTACTGAAGCTTTCTTT. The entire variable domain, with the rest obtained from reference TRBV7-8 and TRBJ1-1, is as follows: GAGVSQSPRYKVAKRGQDVALRCDPISGHVSLFWYQQALGQGPEFLTYFQNEAQLDKSGLPSDRFFAERPEGSVSTLKIQRTQQEDSAVYLCASSPSGSTEAFFGQGTRLTVV.

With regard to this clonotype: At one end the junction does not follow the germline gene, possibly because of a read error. CDR3 nucleotides: TGTGCCAGCATTTACTCGAGTCTGGGCGGGAGAGCCGGGGAGCTGTTTTTT. Translated, it gives CASIYSSLGGRAGELFF. The rearrangement links TRBV6-5 to TRBJ2-2; 7 nucleotides agree with TRBD2. CDR3 length: 17 residues. CDR1 and CDR2 from the germline V gene are MNHEY and SVGAGI.

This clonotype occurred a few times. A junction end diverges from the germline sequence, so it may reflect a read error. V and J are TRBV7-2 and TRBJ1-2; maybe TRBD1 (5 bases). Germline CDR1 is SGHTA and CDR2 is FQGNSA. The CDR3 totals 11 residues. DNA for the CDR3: TGTGCCAGCAGACAAACGGGGGTCTCGCACTTC. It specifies CASRQTGVSHF.

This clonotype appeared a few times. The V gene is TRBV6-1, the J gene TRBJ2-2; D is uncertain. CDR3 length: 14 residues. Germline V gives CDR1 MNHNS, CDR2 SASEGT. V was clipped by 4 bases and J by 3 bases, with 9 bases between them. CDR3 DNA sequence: TGTGCCAGCAGTGTAAGGTGGGACACCGGGGAGCTGTTTTTT. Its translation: CASSVRWDTGELFF.

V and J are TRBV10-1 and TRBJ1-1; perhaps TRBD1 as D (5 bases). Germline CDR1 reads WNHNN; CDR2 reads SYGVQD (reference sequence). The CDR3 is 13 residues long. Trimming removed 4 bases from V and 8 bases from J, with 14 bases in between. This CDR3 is CASSAGRDGEAFF. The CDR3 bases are TGCGCCAGCAGTGCCGGGAGGGACGGCGAAGCTTTCTTT.

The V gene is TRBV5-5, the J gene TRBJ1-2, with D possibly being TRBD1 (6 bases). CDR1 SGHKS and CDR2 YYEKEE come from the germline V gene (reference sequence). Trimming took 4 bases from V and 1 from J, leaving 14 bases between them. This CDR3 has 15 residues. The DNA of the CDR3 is TGTGCCAGCAGCGAAGGACAGCTTCTTAACTATGGCTACACCTTC. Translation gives CASSEGQLLNYGYTF.

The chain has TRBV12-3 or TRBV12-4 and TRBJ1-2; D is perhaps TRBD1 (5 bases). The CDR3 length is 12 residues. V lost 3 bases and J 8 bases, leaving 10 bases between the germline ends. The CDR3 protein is CASSLGLDGYTF. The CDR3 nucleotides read TGTGCCAGCAGTTTGGGGCTCGACGGCTACACCTTC.

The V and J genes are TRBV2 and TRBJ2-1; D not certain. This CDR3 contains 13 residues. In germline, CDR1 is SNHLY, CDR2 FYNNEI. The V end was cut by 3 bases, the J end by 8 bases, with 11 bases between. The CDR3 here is CASSDVVDYEQFF. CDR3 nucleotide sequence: TGTGCCAGCAGTGATGTTGTAGACTATGAGCAGTTCTTC.

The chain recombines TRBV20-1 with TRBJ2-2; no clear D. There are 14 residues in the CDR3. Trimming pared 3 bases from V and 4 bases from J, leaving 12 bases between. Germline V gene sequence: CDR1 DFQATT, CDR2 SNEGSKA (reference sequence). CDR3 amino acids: CSASRVGRTGELFF. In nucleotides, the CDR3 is TGCAGTGCTAGTAGGGTAGGGCGCACCGGGGAGCTGTTTTTT.

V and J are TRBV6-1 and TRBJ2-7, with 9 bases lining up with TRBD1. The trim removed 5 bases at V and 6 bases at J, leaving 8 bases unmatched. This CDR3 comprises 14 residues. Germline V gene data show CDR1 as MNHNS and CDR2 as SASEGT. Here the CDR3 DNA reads TGTGCCAGCAGTCCCTGGACAGGGGTAGGCGAGCAGTACTTC. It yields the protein CASSPWTGVGEQYF.

The CDR3 region is CASSESRGGAQYF. The CDR3 nucleotides are TGCGCCAGCAGTGAGTCAAGGGGGGGGGCTCAGTACTTC. The chain is built from TRBV10-2 and TRBJ2-4; TRBD2 might be the D (7 bases). This CDR3 is 13 amino acids long. Germline V gene lookup returns CDR1 WSHSY and CDR2 SAAADI. Trimming removed 0 bases from V and 12 bases from J, with 12 bases in between.

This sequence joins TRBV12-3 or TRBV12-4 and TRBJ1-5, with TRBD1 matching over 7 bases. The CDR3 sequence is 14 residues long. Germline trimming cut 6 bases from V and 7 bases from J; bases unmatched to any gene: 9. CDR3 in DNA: TGTGCCAGCAGCACTGGGACAGCGAGGCAGCCCCAGCATTTT. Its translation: CASSTGTARQPQHF.

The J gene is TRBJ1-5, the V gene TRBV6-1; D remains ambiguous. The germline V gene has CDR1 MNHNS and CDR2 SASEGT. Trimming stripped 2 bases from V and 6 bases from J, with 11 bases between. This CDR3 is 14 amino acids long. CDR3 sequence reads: CASSELGLGQPQHF. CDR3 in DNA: TGTGCCAGCAGTGAACTAGGGCTCGGTCAGCCCCAGCATTTT.

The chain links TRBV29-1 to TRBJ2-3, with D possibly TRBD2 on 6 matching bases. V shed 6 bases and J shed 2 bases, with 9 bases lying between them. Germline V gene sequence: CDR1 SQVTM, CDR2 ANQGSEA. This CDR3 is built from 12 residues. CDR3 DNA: TGCAGCGTGGGCGGGGTCACAGATACGCAGTATTTT. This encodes CSVGGVTDTQYF.

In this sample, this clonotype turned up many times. DNA of the CDR3: TGCGCCAGCAGCTTCGGTAGCGGAACCGGGGAGCTGTTTTTT. Its translation is CASSFGSGTGELFF. V usage is TRBV5-1 and J usage is TRBJ2-2; TRBD2 might be the D (6 bases). The V gene lost 2 bases and the J gene lost 5 bases, with 10 bases spanning the gap. This CDR3 contains 14 residues. The germline gives CDR1 SGHRS, CDR2 YFSETQ.

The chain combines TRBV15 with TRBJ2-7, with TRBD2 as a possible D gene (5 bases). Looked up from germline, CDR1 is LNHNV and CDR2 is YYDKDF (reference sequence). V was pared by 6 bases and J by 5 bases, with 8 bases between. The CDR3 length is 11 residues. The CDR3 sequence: CATSRGNEQYF. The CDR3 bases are TGTGCCACCAGTCGGGGAAACGAGCAGTACTTC.

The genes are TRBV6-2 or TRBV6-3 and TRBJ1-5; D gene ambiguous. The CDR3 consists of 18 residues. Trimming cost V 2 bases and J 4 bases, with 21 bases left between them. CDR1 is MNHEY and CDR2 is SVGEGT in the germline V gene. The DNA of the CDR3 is TGTGCCAGCAGTTACGACGCCGTGGCAGGTAGGAGGAATCAGCCCCAGCATTTT. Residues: CASSYDAVAGRRNQPQHF.

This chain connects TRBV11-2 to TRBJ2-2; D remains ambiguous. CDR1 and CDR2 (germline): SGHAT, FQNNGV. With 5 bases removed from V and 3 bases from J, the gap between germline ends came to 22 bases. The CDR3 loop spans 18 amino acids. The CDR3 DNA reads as TGTGCCAGCAGCCCAGTGAAAGGCTTCATCGAGGACACCGGGGAGCTGTTTTTT. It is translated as CASSPVKGFIEDTGELFF.

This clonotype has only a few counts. CDR3 DNA sequence: TGTGCCACCAGAGCGGGGACCACCGGGGAGCTGTTTTTT. Protein sequence: CATRAGTTGELFF. J is TRBJ2-2 and V is TRBV24-1, with 7 bases matching TRBD2. Germline trimming cut 7 bases from V and 4 bases from J; bases unmatched to any gene: 2. The CDR3 covers 13 residues. CDR1 is KGHDR, CDR2 SFDVKD, per germline.

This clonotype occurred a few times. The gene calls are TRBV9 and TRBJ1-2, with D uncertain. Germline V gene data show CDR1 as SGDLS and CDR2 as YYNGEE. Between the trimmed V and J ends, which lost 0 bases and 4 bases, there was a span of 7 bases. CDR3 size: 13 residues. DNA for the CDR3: TGTGCCAGCAGCGTAGAGGGTTCCTATGGCTACACCTTC. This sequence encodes CASSVEGSYGYTF.

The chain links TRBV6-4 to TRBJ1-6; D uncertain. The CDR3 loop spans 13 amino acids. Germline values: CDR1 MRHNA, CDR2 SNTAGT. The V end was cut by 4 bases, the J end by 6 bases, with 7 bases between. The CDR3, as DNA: TGTGCCAGCAGTGCGGAGGCTAATTCACCCCTCCACTTT. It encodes CASSAEANSPLHF.

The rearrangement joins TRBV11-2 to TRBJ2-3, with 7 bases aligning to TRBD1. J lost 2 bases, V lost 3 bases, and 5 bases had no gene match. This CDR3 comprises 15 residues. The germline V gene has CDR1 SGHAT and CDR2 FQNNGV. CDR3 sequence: CASSFSGTVTDTQYF. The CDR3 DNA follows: TGTGCCAGCAGCTTTTCGGGGACAGTCACAGATACGCAGTATTTT.

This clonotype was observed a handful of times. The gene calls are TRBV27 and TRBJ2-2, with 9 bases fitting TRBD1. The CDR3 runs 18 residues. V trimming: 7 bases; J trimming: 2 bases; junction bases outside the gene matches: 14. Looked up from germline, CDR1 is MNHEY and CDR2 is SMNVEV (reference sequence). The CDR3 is CASMVGTGWKVNTGELFF. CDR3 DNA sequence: TGTGCCAGCATGGTAGGGACAGGGTGGAAGGTAAACACCGGGGAGCTGTTTTTT.

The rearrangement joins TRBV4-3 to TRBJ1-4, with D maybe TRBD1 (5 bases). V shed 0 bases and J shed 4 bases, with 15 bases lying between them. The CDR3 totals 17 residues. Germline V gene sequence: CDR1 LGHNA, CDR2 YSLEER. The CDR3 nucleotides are TGCGCCAGCAGCCAAGATCTTAGGCAGGGTCTTAATGAAAAACTGTTTTTT. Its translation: CASSQDLRQGLNEKLFF.

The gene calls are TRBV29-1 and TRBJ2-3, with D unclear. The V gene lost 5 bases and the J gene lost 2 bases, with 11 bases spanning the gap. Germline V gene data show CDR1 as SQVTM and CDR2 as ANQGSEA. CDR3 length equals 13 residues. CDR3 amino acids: CSVLAAYTDTQYF. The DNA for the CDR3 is TGCAGCGTTCTGGCAGCTTACACAGATACGCAGTATTTT.

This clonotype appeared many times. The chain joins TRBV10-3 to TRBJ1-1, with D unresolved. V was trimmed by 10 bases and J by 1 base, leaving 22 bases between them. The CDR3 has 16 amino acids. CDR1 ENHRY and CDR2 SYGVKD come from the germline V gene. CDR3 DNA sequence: TGTGCCACCCGAACCCCCTTAGCCAAGGGGAACACTGAAGCTTTCTTT. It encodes CATRTPLAKGNTEAFF.

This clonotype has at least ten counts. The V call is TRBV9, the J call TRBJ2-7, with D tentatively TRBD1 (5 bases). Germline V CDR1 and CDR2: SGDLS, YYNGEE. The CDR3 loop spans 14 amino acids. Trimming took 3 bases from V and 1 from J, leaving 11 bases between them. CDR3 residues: CASSEIDSSYEQYF. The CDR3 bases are TGTGCCAGCAGCGAAATAGACAGTTCCTACGAGCAGTACTTC.